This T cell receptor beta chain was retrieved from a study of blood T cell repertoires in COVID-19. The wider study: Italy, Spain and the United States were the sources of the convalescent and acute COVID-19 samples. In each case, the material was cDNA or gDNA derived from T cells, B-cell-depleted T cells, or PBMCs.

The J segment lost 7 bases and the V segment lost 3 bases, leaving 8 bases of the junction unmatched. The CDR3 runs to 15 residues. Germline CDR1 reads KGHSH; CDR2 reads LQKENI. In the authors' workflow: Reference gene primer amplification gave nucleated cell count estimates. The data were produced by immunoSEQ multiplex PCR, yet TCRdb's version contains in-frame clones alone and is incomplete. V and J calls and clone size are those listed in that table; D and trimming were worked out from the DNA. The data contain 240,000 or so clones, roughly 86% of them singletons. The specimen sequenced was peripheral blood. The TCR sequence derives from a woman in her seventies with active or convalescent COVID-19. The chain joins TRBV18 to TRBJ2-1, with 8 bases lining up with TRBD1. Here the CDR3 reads CASSPGQGRGNEQFF. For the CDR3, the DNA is TGTGCCAGCTCACCCGGACAGGGCCGAGGGAATGAGCAGTTCTTC.